This TCR beta chain is drawn from a study of blood T cell repertoires in COVID-19. Turning to the study itself: COVID-19 samples collected from the United States, Italy and Spain covered acute and convalescent phases. Sample material is recorded as cDNA or gDNA derived from T cells, B-cell-depleted T cells, or PBMCs.

In the source study's methods: Reference gene primers were amplified, and this amplification served to estimate nucleated cell counts. Sequencing used immunoSEQ multiplex PCR; TCRdb keeps in-frame clones, though not all of them. The DNA gave D and trimming, while V, J and clone size come from that table. The table lists over 150,000 clones, 80% to 90% of them singletons, with about 9.7% in the top ten. Germline-derived CDR1 and CDR2 are SGHRS and YFSETQ. This CDR3 has 14 residues. V shed 0 bases and J shed 6 bases, with 10 bases lying between them. The clonotype was recovered from a man between 50 and 59 years old with active or convalescent COVID-19. This rearrangement joins TRBV5-1 to TRBJ2-1; tentative D call: TRBD2 (6 bases). Sequenced material: peripheral blood. CDR3 loop: CASSLAPGGNEQFF. The CDR3, as DNA: TGCGCCAGCAGCTTGGCCCCCGGGGGCAATGAGCAGTTCTTC.